The 2 T cell receptor beta chains in this list originate from one sample, sequenced in a study of blood T cell repertoires in COVID-19. Method: immunoSEQ multiplex PCR; TCRdb's copy keeps in-frame clones and lacks some. This sample yields 130,000 to 150,000 clones, of which 65% to 90% are seen a single time; roughly a tenth belongs to the top ten. The sequenced sample was peripheral blood. These receptors all come from a man aged 55 to 70 with active or convalescent COVID-19.

As for this clone: The identical CDR3 is also encoded by other nucleotide sequences in the sample. The genes are TRBV20-1 and TRBJ1-1; the match to TRBD1 covers 8 bases. Germline loops: CDR1 DFQATT, CDR2 SNEGSKA (reference sequence). V dropped 3 bases and J dropped 1; count of bases not matched to a gene: 4. This CDR3 is built from 14 residues. Written as DNA, the CDR3 is TGCAGTGCTAGTGGTGACAGGGGGAACACTGAAGCTTTCTTT. It codes for CSASGDRGNTEAFF.

V gene TRBV4-1 combines with J gene TRBJ2-2; tentative D call: TRBD2 (5 bases). Germline CDR1 MGHRA, CDR2 YSYEKL. Trimming removed 4 bases at V and 5 bases at J, with 14 bases between. The CDR3 consists of 15 residues. The CDR3 region has the DNA TGCGCCAGCAGCCCTGCGGCGGAGGTTACCGGGGAGCTGTTTTTT. It is translated as CASSPAAEVTGELFF.